What follows is one T cell receptor (beta chain) and its context. The source of the sample is a study of OX40 agonist ivuxolimab in advanced cancers. Study overall: Among those treated, three patients had partial responses, one with hepatocellular carcinoma and two with cutaneous melanoma.

The CDR3 contains 15 residues. Trimming removed 5 bases from V and 1 base from J, with 14 bases in between. CDR1 is MNHEY, CDR2 SMNVEV, per germline (reference sequence). This table comes from immunoSEQ multiplex PCR, and its TCRdb copy is limited to in-frame clones, with some not included. The sample includes some 95,000 clones, around nine tenths seen only once; the top ten take about 0.82%. This TCR was sampled from an adult with an advanced solid tumor such as melanoma, head and neck, liver or kidney cancer. The chain carries TRBV27 and TRBJ2-5; D possibly corresponds to TRBD1 (5 bases). Material: CD4+ or CD8+ T cells sorted from blood, obtained in a trial of the OX40 agonist ivuxolimab. CDR3 loop: CASSRKGAVQETQYF. In nucleotides, the CDR3 is TGTGCCAGCAGTAGAAAAGGGGCAGTCCAAGAGACCCAGTACTTC.